This TCR beta chain was captured by sequencing in a study of shared clonotypes between healthy human individuals (dated by TCRdb to 2020 to 2021). Concerning the study at large: A couple of women and a few men aged 18 to 49 years were included in the cohort. Per donor, three plates each were used for CD4 naive and CD4 memory, two for CD8 naive, and one for CD8 memory. To estimate repertoire size and how much clonotypes are shared between individuals, the study performed deep sequencing of blood TCR repertoires from a few healthy adults. Different laboratories and diverse techniques were used to prepare libraries and sequence TCR repertoires, to increase sequencing depth and limit assay-specific biases. Each donor's leukapheresis produced roughly between roughly 0.85 and 10 billion PBMCs. Paper-wide results and their limitations: The genetic and exposure-history diversity represented was limited by the small number of donors. Compared with non-shared clonotypes, clonotypes shared by all four sorted-subset donors had higher generation probabilities. Estimated clonotype richness was generally larger for naive than for memory subsets. Based on pairwise subsampling, the degree of clonotype sharing among donors was expected to be affected by sequencing depth. Across a few donors, about 4.5% of naive CD4, approximately 3.6% of naive CD8, roughly 2.2% of memory CD4, and 0.4% of memory CD8 clonotypes were shared. Incomplete sequencing was indicated by rarefaction of sorted-subset datasets, despite the large sequencing depth. Sampling was restricted to blood, and TCR repertoires in tissues likely differ from the TCR repertoires found in blood.

CDR1 and CDR2 (MNHEY, SMNVEV) derive from the germline V gene (reference sequence). Spanning cysteine to phenylalanine, the CDR3 consists of 16 amino acids. Solely the CDR3 DNA is kept, with 48 bases framed from the first base. Trimming accounts for 6 bases at V and 5 bases at J, while the number of junction bases matched to no gene is 8. In the case of this clone: Its target antigen remains unknown. Base qualities are not recorded, but no much larger clone differs from it by a single base.

The donors were healthy, HIV-negative adults who had no recently reported acute infections or vaccinations. Every donor was a Caucasian adult residing in Nashville, Tennessee, USA. CD4+ T cells were enriched by magnetic negative selection; naive cells were then positively selected on CD45RA, and the negative fraction formed the memory subset. Blood was obtained by leukapheresis, after which PBMCs were separated by Ficoll-Histopaque density gradient centrifugation and cryopreserved in liquid nitrogen vapor phase. Analytical flow cytometry was used to check the purity and quantity of each magnetically sorted T cell population. Each sorted fraction had its genomic DNA isolated and then quantified by UV absorbance on a Nanodrop 2000c. TCR CDR3 regions were amplified from genomic DNA by multiplex PCR using the deep immunoSEQ assay. Extracted genomic DNA from each cell subset was spread evenly across all wells of several immunoSEQ 96-well plates, with each plate serving as a replicate. For sorted subsets, 150 to 200 ng genomic DNA, equal to 25,000 to 35,000 T cell genomes, was loaded into each replicate PCR. Purified libraries were measured with a Qubit 3.0 fluorometer, size-checked on a Bioanalyzer 2100, and measured again with the KAPA Library Quantification kit. Every immunoSEQ 96-well plate was sequenced on a separate single-read 150-cycle Illumina NextSeq 550 flow cell. Per the original workflow: Because the immunoSEQ output held only junctional sequences and lacked quality scores, the filtering could not match the filtering applied to full-length reads. Sequences were annotated with PyIR, a Python wrapper for IgBLAST v1.9, and V/J genes and CDR3 were assigned using IMGT germline references. Reads with weak V/J assignments (E-value above 1e-6), missing CDR3, stop codons, out-of-frame junctions, or ambiguous translated residues were removed. V3J clonotypes were defined by identical inferred V gene, J gene, and CDR3 amino acid sequence. The percentage overlap between two repertoires was calculated by dividing the number of shared unique clonotypes by the size of the smaller repertoire. RTK rarefaction, the Chao1 estimator, and Recon v2.1 estimates of unobserved clonotypes were used to assess repertoire richness. OLGA was used to compute generation probabilities for all TCRbeta clonotypes that the gDNA method yielded from a handful of donors. TCRdb took over this immuneACCESS table, retaining in-frame rearrangements with V and J assigned. Such tables are incomplete; in checked studies, under half of the missing clones stem from an unresolved V gene, and the remainder is unexplained. V and J calls plus clone size are reproduced from that table; the DNA served to infer D and trimming. Recorded for this sample are under 1,100,000 clones; more than 75% of them occurred a single time. 0.61% of the sample lies in the top ten.

The TCR originated in a man in his late teens or twenties in good health. Some clones in this sample may be carry-over from other donors' samples. Sequenced input: memory CD4+ T cells from PBMCs. In the paper's terms, the cell subset or site label means: CD45RA-negative fraction. In this chain, TRBV27 is recombined with TRBJ2-5; TRBD2 matches 14 bases in the middle. This receptor has the CDR3 CASRGLAGALRETQYF. The sequenced DNA is TGTGCCAGCAGGGGACTAGCGGGAGCGTTGAGGGAGACCCAGTACTTC.